Shown below are 3 T cell receptor beta chains from a single sample sequenced in a study of metastatic and nonmetastatic thyroid tumors. Through MiXCR, TCRdb re-clonotyped the PCR reads. The sample holds 35,000 to 40,000 clones, 20% seen once. The entire patient cohort was treatment-naive prior to thyroid surgery. The source material was blood. The receptor source for this set is a female donor with papillary thyroid cancer or a benign thyroid nodule (not recorded which). Some clones in this sample may be carry-over from other donors' samples.

The chain couples TRBV27 to TRBJ2-1; weak D call: TRBD2 (5 bases). In germline, CDR1 is MNHEY, CDR2 SMNVEV (reference sequence). This CDR3 spans 16 amino acids. Trimming cost V 4 bases and J 5 bases, with 18 bases left between them. CDR3 sequence: CASSSTSTGTDNEQFF. The DNA for the CDR3 is TGTGCCAGCAGTTCAACTAGTACCGGCACTGACAATGAGCAGTTCTTC.

A remark on this clone: This may come from a read error, since a much larger clone is one base off. Other DNA sequences in this specimen translate into the identical CDR3. This chain joins TRBV11-2 and TRBJ2-5; 14 nucleotides agree with TRBD2. Germline CDR1 reads SGHAT; CDR2 reads FQNNGV. Unmatched junction bases numbered 1, after V lost 3 bases and J lost 4 bases. The CDR3 length is 15 residues. CDR3 nucleotides: TGTGCCAGCAGCTTGGGGACTAGCGGGAGAGAGACCCAGTACTTC. Translating gives CASSLGTSGRETQYF.

The rearrangement joins TRBV3-1 to TRBJ2-3; TRBD1 aligns across 7 bases. Germline values: CDR1 LGHDT, CDR2 YNNKEL (reference sequence). CDR3 size: 15 residues. The trim removed 1 base at V and 2 bases at J, leaving 3 bases unmatched. CDR3 bases: TGTGCCAGCAGCCAAGGACAGGGCGACACAGATACGCAGTATTTT. Encoded protein: CASSQGQGDTDTQYF.